This T cell receptor beta chain was identified during a study of T cell repertoires in aging, cancer and after chemotherapy. Turning to the study itself: Chronic lymphocytic leukemia patients on fludarabine- or bendamustine-based regimens gave paired samples before and after chemotherapy. Study-wide results and caveats: Healthy donors lost TCR diversity with age mainly through richness, cancer patients through richness and evenness. Age-matched healthy donors had significantly more diverse, less clonal blood TCR repertoires than untreated cancer patients.

TRB rearrangements spanning V, D and J were amplified using mixed TRB-A/B primers. TCRdb re-called the multiplex PCR reads with MiXCR, one entry per CDR3 protein. The sample lists 950 to 1,500 distinct CDR3 sequences, under 30% occurring once. Peripheral blood genomic DNA, not sorted cells or RNA, was the template. As concerns this clonotype: The antigen is not known.

Trimming took 8 bases from V and 1 from J, leaving 10 bases between them. The CDR3 consists of 13 residues. Germline V gene lookup returns CDR1 MDHEN and CDR2 SYDVKM. Source material: blood. This sequence originates from a human donor with a blood cancer. The chain combines TRBV28 with TRBJ2-3; maybe TRBD2 (6 bases). CDR3 residues: CASGLSGTDTQYF. The CDR3, as DNA: TGTGCCAGCGGACTATCAGGCACAGATACGCAGTATTTT.